This T cell receptor beta chain appears in the sequencing data of a study of metastatic and nonmetastatic thyroid tumors. All patients were treatment-naive before thyroid surgery. TCRdb ran MiXCR on the PCR reads. Of around 15,000 clones in the sample, roughly 13% were seen once. This clone is labeled as medium-sized. CDR1 MNHEY and CDR2 SMNVEV come from the germline V gene (reference sequence). CDR3 length: 16 residues. Trimming took off 2 bases at V and 4 bases at J, with 15 bases between the two ends. The receptor was derived from a female donor with papillary thyroid cancer or a benign thyroid nodule (not recorded which). Some clones in this sample may be carry-over from other donors' samples. The chain employs TRBV27 and TRBJ1-3; perhaps TRBD1 as D (5 bases). Specimen: blood. The CDR3 loop reads CASSLRGSMPGNTIYF. CDR3 DNA: TGTGCCAGCAGTTTAAGGGGCTCGATGCCGGGAAACACCATATATTTT.